These 5 T cell receptor beta chains came from one sample sequenced in a study of blood T cell repertoires in COVID-19. Clones were sequenced by immunoSEQ multiplex PCR, and TCRdb holds only the in-frame ones, with some missing. The repertoire holds roughly 250,000 clones, with about 85% as singletons. The sample comprised peripheral blood. The origin of the receptors is a human donor with COVID-19, enrolled during active disease. The donor label of this sample is uncertain.

The rearrangement uses TRBV28 and TRBJ1-1, with D possibly TRBD1 on 6 matching bases. Trimming cost V 3 bases and J 6 bases, with 14 bases left between them. The V gene's germline CDR1 is MDHEN and CDR2 SYDVKM. There are 14 residues in the CDR3. The CDR3 DNA reads as TGTGCCAGCAGTTTGTACAGGGAGGGTGCTGAAGCTTTCTTT. This encodes CASSLYREGAEAFF.

The genes are TRBV12-3 or TRBV12-4 and TRBJ1-1; possible D gene TRBD1, 5 bases. The CDR3 extends over 13 amino acids. V lost 6 bases and J lost 4, with 12 bases in between. The CDR3 nucleotides read TGTGCCAGCAGCCTCGGGGGAATCACTGAAGCTTTCTTT. Protein sequence: CASSLGGITEAFF.

The chain couples TRBV3-1 (or the pseudogene TRBV3-2) to TRBJ1-1; D is ambiguous. V was trimmed by 7 bases and J by 7 bases, leaving 19 bases between them. The CDR3 contains 14 residues. From germline, CDR1 is LGHDT and CDR2 YNNKEL (reference sequence). CDR3 nucleotide sequence: TGTGCCAGCACCCCGGGGAGGCTGCCCTTTGAAGCTTTCTTT. Translated: CASTPGRLPFEAFF.

The rearrangement uses TRBV5-8 and TRBJ1-5; 8 bases line up with TRBD1. Trimming at V came to 1 base and at J to 4 bases, leaving 4 bases not matched to a gene. The germline CDR1 and CDR2 sequences are SGHTS and YDEGEE. The length of the CDR3 is 15 residues. The CDR3 is CASSLLQGVNQPQHF. The CDR3 DNA reads TGTGCCAGCAGCTTGTTACAGGGGGTAAATCAGCCCCAGCATTTT.

V is TRBV2 and J is TRBJ1-1, with unresolved D. The CDR3 is made up of 14 amino acids. V gave up 6 bases and J gave up 0 bases, with 11 bases separating them. Germline V gives CDR1 SNHLY, CDR2 FYNNEI. The CDR3 nucleotides read TGTGCCAGCAGGGAGGATACGATGAACACTGAAGCTTTCTTT. Translating it yields CASREDTMNTEAFF.